These T cell receptor beta chains were read from a single sample in a study of T cell repertoires in cytomegalovirus infection. From the reads, TCRdb called clonotypes with MiXCR, one entry per CDR3 protein. The data show a few hundred thousand distinct CDR3 sequences, about a sixth seen once. Sequenced: PBMCs. The receptors here all came from a human donor in good health (CMV status not recorded). Some clones in this sample may be carry-over from other donors' samples. The CDR3 runs from the conserved cysteine through the conserved F or W. The D gene is left open where the match is weak. Expanded clones are given a class, and other clones once, few, many or no size at all.

d_call: TRBD1; j_call: TRBJ1-1; v_call: TRBV7-8; clone_size: many; cdr3_nt: TGTGCCAGCAGCATCACCGGGACAGGGGCAGCTTTCTTT; cdr3_aa: CASSITGTGAAFF
d_call: .; j_call: TRBJ2-7; v_call: TRBV20-1; clone_size: many; cdr3_nt: TGCAGTGCTAGTTGGGGCGCCGAGCAGTACTTC; cdr3_aa: CSASWGAEQYF
d_call: TRBD2; j_call: TRBJ2-2; v_call: TRBV12-3/TRBV12-4; clone_size: many; cdr3_nt: TGTGCCAGCAATTCCGGGACTAGCGGGAGGGCCGAGGGGGAGCTGTTTTTT; cdr3_aa: CASNSGTSGRAEGELFF
d_call: .; j_call: TRBJ2-5; v_call: TRBV6-6; clone_size: .; cdr3_nt: TGTGCCAGCAGTTCCAATAAAGGACGGGCGATATGGGCCCAGTACTTC; cdr3_aa: CASSSNKGRAIWAQYF
d_call: TRBD2; j_call: TRBJ2-3; v_call: TRBV7-2; clone_size: many; cdr3_nt: TGTGCCAGCAGGCGGGAGGACGGCACAGATACGCAGTATTTT; cdr3_aa: CASRREDGTDTQYF
d_call: .; j_call: TRBJ1-5; v_call: TRBV6-6; clone_size: few; cdr3_nt: TGTGCCAGCAGGCTCGCGGGGGGTGTAAAGGATCAGCCCCAGCATTTT; cdr3_aa: CASRLAGGVKDQPQHF
d_call: TRBD2; j_call: TRBJ2-7; v_call: TRBV12-3/TRBV12-4; clone_size: few; cdr3_nt: TGTGCCAGCAGTTTCTCAGCGGGAGTGGGTTACGAGCAGTACTTC; cdr3_aa: CASSFSAGVGYEQYF
d_call: .; j_call: TRBJ2-3; v_call: TRBV7-2; clone_size: few; cdr3_nt: TGTGCCAGCAGCCGTTGGCTAGCTCTAGGGGCGTTCACAGATACGCAGTATTTT; cdr3_aa: CASSRWLALGAFTDTQYF
d_call: .; j_call: TRBJ2-5; v_call: TRBV7-9; clone_size: many; cdr3_nt: TGTGCCAGCAGCTTAGTACACTTCCAGCCAGAAGAGACCCAGTACTTC; cdr3_aa: CASSLVHFQPEETQYF
d_call: .; j_call: TRBJ2-1; v_call: TRBV6-5; clone_size: .; cdr3_nt: TGTGCCAGCAGTTACGGTAGGAGCGGGTCCTACAATGAGCAGTTCTTC; cdr3_aa: CASSYGRSGSYNEQFF
d_call: .; j_call: TRBJ2-4; v_call: TRBV11-2; clone_size: .; cdr3_nt: TGTGCCAGCAGCTTAGACCCTGTGACCATTCAGTACTTC; cdr3_aa: CASSLDPVTIQYF
d_call: .; j_call: TRBJ1-2; v_call: TRBV7-2; clone_size: many; cdr3_nt: TGTGCCAGCAGCTTAGGTGCGGGGTTCAACTATGGCTACACCTTC; cdr3_aa: CASSLGAGFNYGYTF
d_call: .; j_call: TRBJ2-7; v_call: TRBV2; clone_size: few; cdr3_nt: TGTGCCAGCAGGGGGACTGAGAGCTCCTACGAGCAGTACTTC; cdr3_aa: CASRGTESSYEQYF
d_call: .; j_call: TRBJ1-1; v_call: TRBV11-3; clone_size: many; cdr3_nt: TGTGCCAGCAGCCCAGGCCGGGGTGAAGCTTTCTTT; cdr3_aa: CASSPGRGEAFF
d_call: .; j_call: TRBJ2-1; v_call: TRBV19; clone_size: .; cdr3_nt: TGTGCCAGTAGTCCCCGGTCACGAATGGAGCAGTTCTTC; cdr3_aa: CASSPRSRMEQFF
d_call: TRBD2; j_call: TRBJ2-5; v_call: TRBV7-2; clone_size: many; cdr3_nt: TGTGCCAGCAGCTACCCCGGGACGGGAGGCGAGGAGACCCAGTACTTC; cdr3_aa: CASSYPGTGGEETQYF
d_call: .; j_call: TRBJ2-7; v_call: TRBV5-4; clone_size: .; cdr3_nt: TGTGCCAGCAGCTTGGTTGGGTTCGTCGGAGTTGAGCAGTACTTC; cdr3_aa: CASSLVGFVGVEQYF
d_call: TRBD2; j_call: TRBJ2-1; v_call: TRBV19; clone_size: .; cdr3_nt: TGTGCCAGTAGTAGAAATCTTATAGCGGGAGGCTTGGGGGTTGGTGAGCAGTTCTTC; cdr3_aa: CASSRNLIAGGLGVGEQFF
d_call: .; j_call: TRBJ1-1; v_call: TRBV7-6; clone_size: many; cdr3_nt: TGTGCCAGCAGCTCTTTGCCCGAGTCGAACACTGAAGCTTTCTTT; cdr3_aa: CASSSLPESNTEAFF
d_call: TRBD1; j_call: TRBJ2-1; v_call: TRBV24-1; clone_size: .; cdr3_nt: TGTGCCACCAGTGGGGGCCCCCGACAGGGAAGCTCCTACAATGAGCAGTTCTTC; cdr3_aa: CATSGGPRQGSSYNEQFF
d_call: TRBD1; j_call: TRBJ2-1; v_call: TRBV2; clone_size: few; cdr3_nt: TGTGCCAGCAGTAGACAGGGGGTCAATGAGCAGTTCTTC; cdr3_aa: CASSRQGVNEQFF
d_call: .; j_call: TRBJ2-5; v_call: TRBV2; clone_size: many; cdr3_nt: TGTGCCAGCACAGATTCCTTAGAGACCCAGTACTTC; cdr3_aa: CASTDSLETQYF
d_call: .; j_call: TRBJ2-3; v_call: TRBV3-1; clone_size: .; cdr3_nt: TGTGCCAGCAGCCAAGCCCAGACGGCTTACGACACAGATACGCAGTATTTT; cdr3_aa: CASSQAQTAYDTDTQYF
d_call: TRBD1; j_call: TRBJ2-7; v_call: TRBV27; clone_size: few; cdr3_nt: TGTGCCAGCGGGACAGGGTTGCACGAGCAGTACTTC; cdr3_aa: CASGTGLHEQYF